This T cell receptor beta chain was documented in a study of cytomegalovirus exposure and HLA in healthy donors. Across the whole study: Later analysis reported that the 120 or so validation repertoires shared the platform of the approximately 670 first-cohort repertoires.

V was trimmed by 5 bases and J by 3 bases, leaving 14 bases between them. Germline CDR1 is SEHNR and CDR2 is FQNEAQ (reference sequence). The CDR3 spans 14 residues. Whole-study results and caveats: It was found in a later analysis that first-cohort TCR clusters tended to co-occur in the 130 or so validation repertoires. Cytomegalovirus status, reportedly, was diagnosed with high specificity and sensitivity by the classifier. Overall, approximately 180 TCR beta chains were annotated as cytomegalovirus-associated.

Notes on this clone: What it binds is not known.

Method: immunoSEQ multiplex PCR; TCRdb's copy keeps in-frame clones and lacks some. Among approximately 150,000 clones listed, about 90% were seen once. This TCR was sampled from a woman younger than 35 in good health and CMV-seropositive. The sample comprised PBMCs. This chain links TRBV7-9 with TRBJ2-7; D is possibly TRBD2 (5 bases). The chain's CDR3 is CASSDSPRGYEQYF. The CDR3 nucleotides are TGTGCCAGCAGCGATAGTCCCCGGGGCTACGAGCAGTACTTC.